The entry below describes one T cell receptor beta chain. Its antigen is unknown. Base qualities are not recorded, but no much larger clone differs from it by a single base. The data originate from a study of Graves' ophthalmopathy and Graves' hyperthyroidism (dated by TCRdb to the late 2010s). Background on the whole study: Peripheral blood was collected before any treatment was given, at the time of initial diagnosis. In total, 135 blood samples were TCR-sequenced: 40 to 45 ophthalmopathy, some 75 hyperthyroidism and around 17 hyperthyroidism-to-ophthalmopathy patients. To explore V-J signatures that separate ophthalmopathy from hyperthyroidism, a discovery set of more than 95 patients was enrolled, consisting of 40 to 45 with ophthalmopathy and roughly 57 with stable hyperthyroidism. T-cell repertoires of thyroid tissue and blood were compared in over 5 hyperthyroidism patients. An independent validation cohort comprised roughly 20 hyperthyroidism patients and 15 to 17 patients who later progressed from hyperthyroidism to ophthalmopathy. The study used signatures of the TCR beta repertoire to tell Graves' ophthalmopathy apart from Graves' hyperthyroidism and to predict which patients would progress to ophthalmopathy. Following sampling, methimazole starting at 30 mg daily was administered to hyperthyroidism patients, and high-dose intravenous methylprednisolone was administered to ophthalmopathy patients. Study-wide conclusions, independent of this receptor: Most expanded thyroid clonotypes with frequency above 0.001 were also detected in blood, suggesting blood repertoires may reflect the thyroid immune response. Sample size was not predetermined statistically, and investigators were not blinded to group allocation. In validation, the model predicted ophthalmopathy progression with about 71% sensitivity and approximately 78% specificity; some twelve predicted patients were CT-confirmed with GO in a median of approximately six months. In cross-validation, the 13-signature model distinguished ophthalmopathy from stable hyperthyroidism with just over 85% sensitivity and 81% to 83% specificity, and in the test set the corresponding values were approximately 80% and 75%.

The germline V gene specifies ENHRY as CDR1 and SYGVKD as CDR2. The CDR3 has 15 amino acids, counting the end cysteine and phenylalanine. The DNA shown is the 45-base CDR3, in frame from base 1. V is trimmed back by 3 bases and J by 1 base, and the junction contains 5 bases that no gene match accounts for. Ophthalmopathy patients had moderately to severely active disease, Clinical Activity Score of at least 3, NOSPECS grade of at least 4, and disease duration under 3 months. Patients with other autoimmune diseases, uncontrolled infections, pregnancy or lactation were excluded from the study. Clinical symptoms, serum thyroxine, TRAb, thyroid ultrasound and orbital computed tomography were used for diagnosis. Using Ficoll-Paque density gradient centrifugation, PBMCs were isolated from about 10 ml of fresh peripheral blood. Total RNA was extracted with Trizol reagent and quality-checked on an Agilent 2100 Bioanalyzer.

TCR beta CDR3 regions were amplified from RNA transcripts for repertoire sequencing. The first round was an RT-PCR using HTBI primers with the Qiagen OneStep RT-PCR kit, and this first round was followed by a second-round multiplex PCR, then size selection and purification. The libraries underwent paired-end sequencing with 100 bp reads on an Illumina HiSeq2000. From the authors' description of their analysis: SOAPnuke was used to process the reads, throwing out any read that had adapters, had uncalled bases, had a mean Phred below 15, or lacked an exact constant-primer or identifier match. COPE v1.2.5 was used to merge the high-quality paired reads. Each unique nucleotide sequence was defined as a clonotype, and clonotypes were aligned to IMGT TRB V, D and J references with MiTCR v1.1. The analysis was limited to V-J combinations with a frequency above 0.0001, which together covered approximately 99% of repertoires. A TCR clonal expansion and chaos score per V-J combination was defined as the ratio of F50 clonal expansion to chaos observed in the TCRdist matrix. Welch's t-statistics and random forest were used to narrow the features down to 13 V-J combinations, which were then fed into a naive Bayes classifier. Thyroid-blood repertoire similarity was quantified with the Morisita-Horn index. In TCRdb, the public reads were trimmed at Q25 with fastp and aligned with MiXCR, with productive beta chains retained. Rows are combined by CDR3 protein, so each entry shows the most common genes and DNA. The V and J calls come from TCRdb's annotation, not from the publication. For this sample the table gives hundreds of thousands of distinct CDR3 sequences, of which over 40% were detected only once. Roughly 3% of the sample is in the top ten clones.

This receptor was obtained from an adult man with Graves' ophthalmopathy. The sample taken for sequencing was peripheral blood. The chain is made from TRBV10-3 and TRBJ2-5, with 7 bases in between that match TRBD2. This receptor carries the CDR3 CAISERAGSQETQYF. Read as DNA, the sequence is TGTGCCATCAGTGAACGAGCGGGAAGCCAAGAGACCCAGTACTTC.